Listed here are 30 T cell receptor beta chains from one sample, sequenced in a study of cytomegalovirus exposure and HLA in healthy donors. The PCR employed 60 Vbeta primers together with 13 Jbeta primers. Measured with immunoSEQ multiplex PCR; TCRdb has only the in-frame clones, and not every one. This sample has 150,000 to 200,000 clones; around 78% occur once, and the top ten carry 1.5% to 2%. The sample comprised PBMCs. Receptors originate from a man younger than 30 in good health and CMV-seronegative.

This clone has only a few counts. The gene calls are TRBV9 and TRBJ2-5; 10 bases align to TRBD2. Per the germline V gene, CDR1 is SGDLS and CDR2 is YYNGEE. The CDR3 spans 16 residues. Trimming cost V 0 bases and J 1 base; bases outside gene matches: 3. CDR3 in amino acids: CASSVASGGTQETQYF. The CDR3 DNA reads as TGTGCCAGCAGCGTAGCTAGCGGGGGTACCCAAGAGACCCAGTACTTC.

The rearrangement links TRBV18 to TRBJ1-2; 9 nucleotides align to TRBD1. Germline-derived CDR1 and CDR2 are KGHSH and LQKENI. V was pared by 4 bases and J by 6 bases, with 6 bases of the junction left unmatched. The length of the CDR3 is 14 residues. The CDR3 bases are TGTGCCAGCTCACTAAACAGGGGGCAGGATGGCTACACCTTC. It is translated as CASSLNRGQDGYTF.

This clone was seen only a few times. This chain links TRBV7-6 with TRBJ2-1; 10 positions match TRBD1. The germline V gene encodes CDR1 SGHVS and CDR2 FNYEAQ. V shed 5 bases and J 7 bases; nucleotides not matched to a gene: 14. This CDR3 is 17 amino acids long. CDR3 nucleotide sequence: TGTGCCAGCAGCCCACGATCGCCGGGACAGGGGAAAAATGAGCAGTTCTTC. As protein: CASSPRSPGQGKNEQFF.

The chain employs TRBV19 and TRBJ2-3, with a weak D call TRBD2 (5 bases). This CDR3 contains 14 residues. Trimming cost V 9 bases and J 1 base, with 14 bases left between them. From germline, CDR1 is LNHDA and CDR2 SQIVND (reference sequence). The CDR3 region is CASTTDLGTDTQYF. CDR3 DNA: TGTGCCAGCACAACGGACTTAGGCACAGATACGCAGTATTTT.

About this clone: The germline gene is not matched at one end of the junction; a read error may be the cause. This chain joins TRBV7-9 and TRBJ2-1; the match to TRBD1 covers 10 bases. This CDR3 is 15 amino acids long. The germline V gene encodes CDR1 SEHNR and CDR2 FQNEAQ (reference sequence). In DNA, the CDR3 is TGTACCAGCAGCTTACTCGGGACAGGGGACAATGAGCAGTTCTTC. It encodes CTSSLLGTGDNEQFF.

The chain couples TRBV27 to TRBJ1-5; weak D call: TRBD1 (6 bases). The CDR3 is 16 residues long. Trimming took off 2 bases at V and 0 bases at J, with 11 bases between the two ends. The germline V gene encodes CDR1 MNHEY and CDR2 SMNVEV (reference sequence). The CDR3 spells CASSLTAGDSNQPQHF. CDR3 DNA sequence: TGTGCCAGCAGTTTAACGGCAGGGGATAGCAATCAGCCCCAGCATTTT.

This clone was found a few times. This chain uses TRBV7-3 with TRBJ2-5, with TRBD2 matching 13 bases. CDR1 and CDR2 (germline): SGHTA, FQGTGA. The V and J ends lost 5 bases and 4 bases, in that order; junction bases with no gene match: 10. This CDR3 comprises 17 residues. The chain's CDR3 is CASSPVTSGGRRETQYF. In DNA, the CDR3 is TGTGCCAGCAGCCCAGTGACTAGCGGGGGGAGGAGAGAGACCCAGTACTTC.

CDR3 protein: CAISESESYGYTF. The CDR3 bases are TGTGCCATCAGTGAGTCGGAGAGCTATGGCTACACCTTC. This chain connects TRBV10-3 to TRBJ1-2; D not certain. This CDR3 spans 13 amino acids. Deletions cut 0 bases from V and 4 bases from J, with 6 bases between. CDR1 and CDR2 from the germline V gene are ENHRY and SYGVKD.

J is TRBJ1-2 and V is TRBV11-2, with a weak D call TRBD1 (5 bases). CDR1 and CDR2 (germline): SGHAT, FQNNGV. Trimming stripped 7 bases from V and 8 bases from J, with 17 bases between. CDR3 size: 13 residues. CDR3 nucleotides: TGTGCCAGCACCTCCTCGGGGGTTTACGGCTACACCTTC. This translates into CASTSSGVYGYTF.

The rearrangement uses TRBV5-1 and TRBJ2-1, with 13 bases lining up with TRBD2. CDR1 SGHRS and CDR2 YFSETQ come from the germline V gene. The CDR3 is 18 amino acids. The J segment lost 7 bases and the V segment lost 4 bases, leaving 14 bases of the junction unmatched. In DNA form, the CDR3 reads TGCGCCAGCAGCCCAACGCTCACTAGCGGGAGGGCCGGTAATGAGCAGTTCTTC. This codes for CASSPTLTSGRAGNEQFF.

The chain couples TRBV27 to TRBJ2-7; 7 bases map to TRBD1. CDR3 length equals 15 residues. Germline CDR1 reads MNHEY; CDR2 reads SMNVEV (reference sequence). J gave up 2 bases and V 6 bases, and 10 bases lay outside the gene matches. The CDR3 is CASSLQGPNAYEQYF. For the CDR3, the DNA is TGTGCCAGCAGCCTACAGGGGCCTAACGCCTACGAGCAGTACTTC.

The rearrangement uses TRBV28 and TRBJ1-1, with D unresolved. V gave up 3 bases and J gave up 0 bases, with 11 bases separating them. Germline V gene lookup returns CDR1 MDHEN and CDR2 SYDVKM. The length of the CDR3 is 15 residues. CDR3 residues: CASSFFYSLNTEAFF. The CDR3 nucleotides read TGTGCCAGCAGTTTTTTTTACAGCCTGAACACTGAAGCTTTCTTT.

The chain carries TRBV28 and TRBJ2-7; 16 nucleotides line up with TRBD2. From germline, CDR1 is MDHEN and CDR2 SYDVKM. The CDR3 contains 17 residues. Unmatched junction bases numbered 8, after V lost 3 bases and J lost 6 bases. The CDR3 sequence: CASSLGTSGGAPSEQYF. For the CDR3, the DNA is TGTGCCAGCAGTTTGGGGACTAGCGGGGGGGCCCCCTCCGAGCAGTACTTC.

The V and J genes are TRBV28 and TRBJ1-4; D gene uncertain. V lost 6 bases and J 5 bases, leaving 13 bases between the germline ends. Germline CDR1 MDHEN, CDR2 SYDVKM. The CDR3 totals 14 residues. The CDR3 coding sequence is TGTGCCAGCAGACGGAGTGGCGAGAATGAAAAACTGTTTTTT. Translated, it gives CASRRSGENEKLFF.

The chain combines TRBV28 with TRBJ1-2; 8 bases are a match to TRBD1. V was pared by 5 bases and J by 8 bases, with 13 bases of the junction left unmatched. Looked up from germline, CDR1 is MDHEN and CDR2 is SYDVKM. CDR3 length: 15 amino acids. The DNA of the CDR3 is TGTGCCAGCAGTCTAGGACAGGGAGGTCATGGGGGCTACACCTTC. It encodes CASSLGQGGHGGYTF.

This sequence joins TRBV7-6 and TRBJ1-1; 9 nucleotides line up with TRBD1. J was trimmed by 0 bases and V by 3 bases; bases with no gene match: 5. CDR1 SGHVS and CDR2 FNYEAQ come from the germline V gene. The CDR3 is 16 amino acids. The CDR3 nucleotides are TGTGCCAGCAGCTTTACGGGACAGGGAATGAACACTGAAGCTTTCTTT. This sequence encodes CASSFTGQGMNTEAFF. The whole variable domain, filled in from reference TRBV7-6 and TRBJ1-1, reads GAGVSQSPRYKVTKRGQDVALRCDPISGHVSLYWYRQALGQGPEFLTYFNYEAQQDKSGLPNDRFSAERPEGSISTLTIQRTEQRDSAMYRCASSFTGQGMNTEAFFGQGTRLTVV.

The genes are TRBV6-1 and TRBJ2-1; 7 bases align to TRBD2. The V segment lost 11 bases and the J segment 0 bases; nucleotides outside the gene matches: 10. This CDR3 has 15 amino acids. In germline, CDR1 is MNHNS, CDR2 SASEGT. In DNA form, the CDR3 reads TGTGCCGCGGGGGAAGTGTGGACCTCCTACAATGAGCAGTTCTTC. Amino acids: CAAGEVWTSYNEQFF.

The table lists this clone with a count of one. The CDR3 loop is CASSPDRALREQYF. The DNA for the CDR3 is TGTGCCAGCAGTCCTGACAGGGCCCTCCGCGAGCAGTACTTC. The chain employs TRBV27 and TRBJ2-7, with TRBD1 identical over 7 bases. The V gene's germline CDR1 is MNHEY and CDR2 SMNVEV (reference sequence). This CDR3 is 14 amino acids long. Trimming removed 5 bases from V and 6 bases from J; junction bases left unmatched: 10.

The V gene is TRBV7-6, the J gene TRBJ2-7; the D gene is possibly TRBD2 (6 bases). Germline assignment: CDR1 SGHVS and CDR2 FNYEAQ. The V end was cut by 6 bases, the J end by 2 bases, with 11 bases between. The CDR3 length is 13 residues. DNA of the CDR3: TGTGCCAGCAGTGCTCTAGCGACCTACGAGCAGTACTTC. Translated: CASSALATYEQYF.

This chain links TRBV15 with TRBJ2-3; D unclear. V lost 5 bases to trimming and J lost 7 bases, with 10 bases between them. Germline-derived CDR1 and CDR2 are LNHNV and YYDKDF (reference sequence). CDR3 length: 12 amino acids. CDR3 sequence: CATSHRLNTQYF. DNA for the CDR3: TGTGCCACCAGCCACCGGTTGAATACGCAGTATTTT.

This clone was picked up one time. The gene calls are TRBV5-4 and TRBJ1-2; D is unclear. The CDR3 sequence is 12 residues long. Trimming took off 4 bases at V and 4 bases at J, with 8 bases between the two ends. The germline V gene has CDR1 SGHNT and CDR2 YYREEE (reference sequence). CDR3 residues: CASSADSYGYTF. The DNA of the CDR3 is TGTGCCAGCAGCGCGGACTCCTATGGCTACACCTTC. Full variable domain (missing parts from reference TRBV5-4 and TRBJ1-2): ETGVTQSPTHLIKTRGQQVTLRCSSQSGHNTVSWYQQALGQGPQFIFQYYREEENGRGNFPPRFSGLQFPNYSSELNVNALELDDSALYLCASSADSYGYTFGSGTRLTVV.

This chain connects TRBV19 to TRBJ1-1; tentative D call: TRBD1 (6 bases). This CDR3 spans 16 amino acids. In germline, CDR1 is LNHDA, CDR2 SQIVND (reference sequence). Trimming left V 8 bases short and J 0 bases short, with 19 bases between. The CDR3 DNA follows: TGTGCCAGTTTAAAACGGACAGCAATGATGAACACTGAAGCTTTCTTT. Protein: CASLKRTAMMNTEAFF.

The chain uses TRBV27 and TRBJ1-6; no definite D call. There are 17 residues in the CDR3. Deletions cut 6 bases from V and 5 bases from J, with 20 bases between. CDR1 and CDR2 (germline): MNHEY, SMNVEV (reference sequence). CDR3 sequence reads: CASSPPGGRRHNSPLHF. In DNA, the CDR3 is TGTGCCAGCAGCCCTCCCGGCGGTCGGAGACATAATTCACCCCTCCACTTT.

The chain is built from TRBV10-1 and TRBJ1-1; 9 bases agree with TRBD1. The germline gives CDR1 WNHNN, CDR2 SYGVQD (reference sequence). The V segment lost 4 bases and the J segment 4 bases; nucleotides outside the gene matches: 1. This CDR3 spans 13 amino acids. Written as DNA, the CDR3 is TGCGCCAGCAGTGCGGACAGGGGCACTGAAGCTTTCTTT. This sequence encodes CASSADRGTEAFF.

V gene TRBV6-1 combines with J gene TRBJ2-1; TRBD1 might be the D (6 bases). The CDR3 has 17 amino acids. With 2 bases removed from V and 8 bases from J, the gap between germline ends came to 22 bases. Germline V gene lookup returns CDR1 MNHNS and CDR2 SASEGT. CDR3 sequence reads: CASSELQGTWFEDEQFF. CDR3 coding DNA: TGTGCCAGCAGTGAACTCCAGGGGACCTGGTTTGAGGATGAGCAGTTCTTC.

This clone appeared a single time. This chain uses TRBV7-8 with TRBJ2-2; 8 bases agree with TRBD1. Germline loops: CDR1 SGHVS, CDR2 FQNEAQ. The length of the CDR3 is 15 residues. V shed 5 bases and J 3 bases; nucleotides not matched to a gene: 5. CDR3 region: CASSPPDRDTGELFF. CDR3 coding DNA: TGTGCCAGCAGCCCACCGGACAGGGACACCGGGGAGCTGTTTTTT.

The chain has TRBV19 and TRBJ2-3, with 16 bases matching TRBD2. CDR1 is LNHDA and CDR2 is SQIVND in the germline V gene (reference sequence). This CDR3 comprises 17 residues. J lost 2 bases, V lost 7 bases, and 6 bases had no gene match. CDR3 protein: CASMGLAGGPFTDTQYF. The CDR3 DNA is TGTGCCAGTATGGGACTAGCGGGGGGGCCATTCACAGATACGCAGTATTTT.

The V gene is TRBV6-4, the J gene TRBJ2-2, with D possibly TRBD2 on 6 matching bases. CDR1 is MRHNA, CDR2 SNTAGT, per germline. This CDR3 comprises 14 residues. V dropped 4 bases and J dropped 5 bases, with 11 bases sitting between them. The CDR3 region has the DNA TGTGCCAGCAGTGTGTCCGGGACTACCGGGGAGCTGTTTTTT. As protein: CASSVSGTTGELFF.

The chain recombines TRBV14 with TRBJ1-2; D not certain. From germline, CDR1 is SGHDN and CDR2 FVKESK. The CDR3 contains 13 residues. Trimming removed 2 bases at V and 4 bases at J, with 8 bases between. The CDR3 DNA sequence: TGTGCCAGCAGCCAACCCGGTCCCTATGGCTACACCTTC. Amino acids: CASSQPGPYGYTF.

The rearrangement links TRBV7-6 to TRBJ2-1, with 12 positions matching TRBD2. The CDR3 consists of 22 residues. Per the germline V gene, CDR1 is SGHVS and CDR2 is FNYEAQ. After removal of 4 bases from V and 1 base from J, the junction contained 20 bases not matched to a gene. The CDR3 DNA reads as TGTGCCAGCAGCTCTCTCCGGACTAGCGGGACGCGTAGGGGGAGTTCCTACAATGAGCAGTTCTTC. It specifies CASSSLRTSGTRRGSSYNEQFF. The full variable domain, in which reference TRBV7-6 and TRBJ2-1 provide the parts outside the CDR3, is GAGVSQSPRYKVTKRGQDVALRCDPISGHVSLYWYRQALGQGPEFLTYFNYEAQQDKSGLPNDRFSAERPEGSISTLTIQRTEQRDSAMYRCASSSLRTSGTRRGSSYNEQFFGPGTRLTVL.